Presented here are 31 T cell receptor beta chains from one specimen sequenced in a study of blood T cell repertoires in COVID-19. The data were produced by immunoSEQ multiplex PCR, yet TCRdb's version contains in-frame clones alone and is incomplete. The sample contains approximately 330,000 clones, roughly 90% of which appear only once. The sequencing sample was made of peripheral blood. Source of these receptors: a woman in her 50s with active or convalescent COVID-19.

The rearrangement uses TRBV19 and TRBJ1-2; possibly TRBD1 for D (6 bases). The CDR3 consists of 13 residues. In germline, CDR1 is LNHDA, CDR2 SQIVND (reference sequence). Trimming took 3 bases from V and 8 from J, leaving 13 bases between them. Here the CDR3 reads CASSIRAGDGYTF. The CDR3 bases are TGTGCCAGTAGTATTCGGGCAGGGGACGGCTACACCTTC.

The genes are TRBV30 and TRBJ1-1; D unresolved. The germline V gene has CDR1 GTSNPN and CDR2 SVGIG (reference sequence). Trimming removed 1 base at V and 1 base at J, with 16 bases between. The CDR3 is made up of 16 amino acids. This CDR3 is CAWSARTGSRNTEAFF. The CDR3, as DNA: TGTGCCTGGAGTGCTCGGACGGGGAGCAGGAACACTGAAGCTTTCTTT.

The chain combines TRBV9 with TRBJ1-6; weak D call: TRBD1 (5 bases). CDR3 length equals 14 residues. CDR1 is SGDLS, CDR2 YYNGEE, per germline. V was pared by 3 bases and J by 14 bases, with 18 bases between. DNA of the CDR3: TGTGCCAGCAGCGCCGGTATACGAGAAGGGGCCCTCCACTTT. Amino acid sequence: CASSAGIREGALHF.

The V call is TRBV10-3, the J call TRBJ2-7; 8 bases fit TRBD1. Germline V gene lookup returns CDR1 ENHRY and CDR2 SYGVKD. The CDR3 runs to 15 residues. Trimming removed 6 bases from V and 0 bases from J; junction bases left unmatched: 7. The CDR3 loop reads CAISPGQVISYEQYF. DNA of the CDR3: TGTGCCATCAGCCCGGGACAGGTCATCTCCTACGAGCAGTACTTC.

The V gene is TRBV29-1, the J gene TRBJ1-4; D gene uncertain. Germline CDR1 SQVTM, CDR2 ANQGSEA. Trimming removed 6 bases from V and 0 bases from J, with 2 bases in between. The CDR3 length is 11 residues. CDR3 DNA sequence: TGCAGCGTCACAACTAATGAAAAACTGTTTTTT. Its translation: CSVTTNEKLFF.

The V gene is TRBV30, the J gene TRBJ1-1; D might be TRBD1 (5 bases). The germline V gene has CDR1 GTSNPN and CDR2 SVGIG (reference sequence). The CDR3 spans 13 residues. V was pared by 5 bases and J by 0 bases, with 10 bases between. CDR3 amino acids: CAWYPGVNTEAFF. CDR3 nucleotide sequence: TGTGCCTGGTATCCGGGGGTGAACACTGAAGCTTTCTTT.

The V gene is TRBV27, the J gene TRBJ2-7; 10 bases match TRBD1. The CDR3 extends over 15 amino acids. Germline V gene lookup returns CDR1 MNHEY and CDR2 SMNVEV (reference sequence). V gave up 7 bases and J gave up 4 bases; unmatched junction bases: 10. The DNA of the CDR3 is TGTGCCAGCAATCTTATCGGGACAGGGGTATACGAGCAGTACTTC. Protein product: CASNLIGTGVYEQYF.

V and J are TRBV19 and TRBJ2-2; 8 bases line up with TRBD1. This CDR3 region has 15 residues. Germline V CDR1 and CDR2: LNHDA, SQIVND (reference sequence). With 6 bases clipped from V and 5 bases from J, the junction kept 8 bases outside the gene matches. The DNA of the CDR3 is TGTGCCAGTAGGATTGACAGGGGATGGACCGGGGAGCTGTTTTTT. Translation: CASRIDRGWTGELFF.

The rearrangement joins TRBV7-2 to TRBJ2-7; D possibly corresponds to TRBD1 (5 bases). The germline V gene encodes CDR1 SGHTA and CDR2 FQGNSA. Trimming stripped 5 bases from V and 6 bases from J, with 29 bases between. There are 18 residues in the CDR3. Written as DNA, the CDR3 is TGTGCCAGCAGCCTTCGGCGTGTAAAGGCCACAGGCAGATTCGAGCAGTACTTC. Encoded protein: CASSLRRVKATGRFEQYF.

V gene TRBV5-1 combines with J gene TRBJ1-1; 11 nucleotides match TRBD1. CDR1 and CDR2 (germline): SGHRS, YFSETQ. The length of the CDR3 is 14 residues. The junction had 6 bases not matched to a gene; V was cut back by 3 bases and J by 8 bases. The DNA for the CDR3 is TGCGCCAGCAGCTCGGACAGGGGGCCTATCGAAGCTTTCTTT. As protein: CASSSDRGPIEAFF. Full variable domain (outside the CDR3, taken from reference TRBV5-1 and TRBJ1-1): KAGVTQTPRYLIKTRGQQVTLSCSPISGHRSVSWYQQTPGQGLQFLFEYFSETQRNKGNFPGRFSGRQFSNSRSEMNVSTLELGDSALYLCASSSDRGPIEAFFGQGTRLTVV.

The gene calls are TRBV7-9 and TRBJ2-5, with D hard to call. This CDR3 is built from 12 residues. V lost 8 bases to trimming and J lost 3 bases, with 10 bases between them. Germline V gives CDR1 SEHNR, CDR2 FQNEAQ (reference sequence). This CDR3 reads CASSRREETQYF. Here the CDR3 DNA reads TGTGCCAGCTCCCGACGGGAAGAGACCCAGTACTTC. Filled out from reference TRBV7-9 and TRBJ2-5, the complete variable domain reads DTGVSQNPRHKITKRGQNVTFRCDPISEHNRLYWYRQTLGQGPEFLTYFQNEAQLEKSRLLSDRFSAERPKGSFSTLEIQRTEQGDSAMYLCASSRREETQYFGPGTRLLVL.

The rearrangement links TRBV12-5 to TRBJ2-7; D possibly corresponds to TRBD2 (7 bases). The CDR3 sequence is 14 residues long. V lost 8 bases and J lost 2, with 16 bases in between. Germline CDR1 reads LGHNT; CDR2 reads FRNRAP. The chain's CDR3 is CASSSSGGPYEQYF. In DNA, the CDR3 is TGTGCTAGTAGCTCATCGGGGGGCCCCTACGAGCAGTACTTC.

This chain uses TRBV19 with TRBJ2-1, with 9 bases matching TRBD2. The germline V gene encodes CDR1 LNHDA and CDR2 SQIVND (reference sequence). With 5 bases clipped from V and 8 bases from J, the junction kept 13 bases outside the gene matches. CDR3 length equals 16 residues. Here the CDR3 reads CASSARPGLASDEQFF. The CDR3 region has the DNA TGTGCCAGTAGTGCCCGTCCGGGACTAGCTTCGGATGAGCAGTTCTTC.

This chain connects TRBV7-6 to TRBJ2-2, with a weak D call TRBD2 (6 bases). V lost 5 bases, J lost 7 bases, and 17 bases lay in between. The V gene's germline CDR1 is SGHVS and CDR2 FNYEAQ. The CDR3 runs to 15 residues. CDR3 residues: CASSPSGAGIGELFF. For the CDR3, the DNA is TGTGCCAGCAGCCCGAGCGGAGCGGGCATCGGGGAGCTGTTTTTT.

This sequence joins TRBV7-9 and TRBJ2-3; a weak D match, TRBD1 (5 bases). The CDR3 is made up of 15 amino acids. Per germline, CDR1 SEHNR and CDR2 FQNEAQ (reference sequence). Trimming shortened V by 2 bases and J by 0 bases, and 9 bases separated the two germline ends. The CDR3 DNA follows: TGTGCCAGCAGCTTAAGGCAGGGTAGCACAGATACGCAGTATTTT. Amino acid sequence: CASSLRQGSTDTQYF.

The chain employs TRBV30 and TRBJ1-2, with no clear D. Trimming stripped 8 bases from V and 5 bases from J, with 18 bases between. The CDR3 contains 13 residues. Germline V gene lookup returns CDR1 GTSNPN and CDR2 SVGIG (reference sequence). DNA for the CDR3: TGTGCCCGGACCTCGGAGGGTGTATATGGCTACACCTTC. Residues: CARTSEGVYGYTF.

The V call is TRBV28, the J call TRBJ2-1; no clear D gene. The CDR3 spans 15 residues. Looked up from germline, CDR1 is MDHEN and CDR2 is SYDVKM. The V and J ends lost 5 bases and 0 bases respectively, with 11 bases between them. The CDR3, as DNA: TGTGCCAGCAGTCCCTTTTCTGTCTCCTACAATGAGCAGTTCTTC. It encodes CASSPFSVSYNEQFF.

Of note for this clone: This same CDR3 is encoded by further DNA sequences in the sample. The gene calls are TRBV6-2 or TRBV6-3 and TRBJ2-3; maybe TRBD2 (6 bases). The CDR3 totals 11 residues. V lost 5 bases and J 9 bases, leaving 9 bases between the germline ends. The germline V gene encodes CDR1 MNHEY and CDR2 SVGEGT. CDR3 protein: CASSRRDTQYF. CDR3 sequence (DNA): TGTGCCAGCAGTAGGAGGGACACGCAGTATTTT.

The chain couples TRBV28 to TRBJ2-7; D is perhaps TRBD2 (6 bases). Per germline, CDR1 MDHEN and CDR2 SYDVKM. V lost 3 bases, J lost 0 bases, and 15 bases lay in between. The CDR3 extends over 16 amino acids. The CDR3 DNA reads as TGTGCCAGCAGTTTGCCCCTAGCGAGGGGCTCCTACGAGCAGTACTTC. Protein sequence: CASSLPLARGSYEQYF.

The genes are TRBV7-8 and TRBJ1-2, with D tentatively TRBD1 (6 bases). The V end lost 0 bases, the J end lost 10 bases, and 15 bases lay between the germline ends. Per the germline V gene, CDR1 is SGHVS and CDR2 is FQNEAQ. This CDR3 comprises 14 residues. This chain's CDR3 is CASSLAGEGVVYTF. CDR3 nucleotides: TGTGCCAGCAGCTTAGCGGGGGAGGGGGTGGTCTACACCTTC.

CDR3 sequence reads: CASSTRGGDTEAFF. As DNA, the CDR3 is TGTGCCAGCAGTACCCGAGGGGGGGACACTGAAGCTTTCTTT. The chain carries TRBV6-6 and TRBJ1-1, with D possibly matching TRBD1 (6 bases). CDR3 length: 14 amino acids. Germline CDR1 and CDR2: MNHNY and SVGAGI (reference sequence). Trimming removed 5 bases from V and 3 bases from J, with 13 bases in between.

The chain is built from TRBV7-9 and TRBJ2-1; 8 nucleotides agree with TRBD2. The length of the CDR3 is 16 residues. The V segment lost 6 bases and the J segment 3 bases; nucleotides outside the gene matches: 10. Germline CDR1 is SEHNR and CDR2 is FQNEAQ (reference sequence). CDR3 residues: CASRNRGGEVYNEQFF. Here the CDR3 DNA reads TGTGCCAGCAGGAATCGGGGGGGCGAGGTCTACAATGAGCAGTTCTTC.

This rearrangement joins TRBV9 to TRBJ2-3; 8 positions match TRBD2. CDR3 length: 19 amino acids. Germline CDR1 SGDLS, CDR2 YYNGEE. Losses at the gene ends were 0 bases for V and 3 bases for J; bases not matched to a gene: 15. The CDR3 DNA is TGTGCCAGCAGCGTAGCCGCCGGGGCTAGCGGGCTCACTACAGATACGCAGTATTTT. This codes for CASSVAAGASGLTTDTQYF.

CDR3 nucleotides: TGTGCCAGCAGTAACAGGGGGAATGAGCAGTTCTTC. It specifies CASSNRGNEQFF. The rearrangement joins TRBV6-5 to TRBJ2-1; 8 nucleotides agree with TRBD1. From germline, CDR1 is MNHEY and CDR2 SVGAGI. V was clipped by 5 bases and J by 7 bases; unmatched bases: 1. The CDR3 spans 12 residues.

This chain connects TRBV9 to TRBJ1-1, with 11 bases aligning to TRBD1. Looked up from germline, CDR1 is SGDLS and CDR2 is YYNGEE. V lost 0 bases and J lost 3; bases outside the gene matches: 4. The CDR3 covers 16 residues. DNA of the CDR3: TGTGCCAGCAGCGTAGGCGGACAGGGGGCTGACACTGAAGCTTTCTTT. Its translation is CASSVGGQGADTEAFF.

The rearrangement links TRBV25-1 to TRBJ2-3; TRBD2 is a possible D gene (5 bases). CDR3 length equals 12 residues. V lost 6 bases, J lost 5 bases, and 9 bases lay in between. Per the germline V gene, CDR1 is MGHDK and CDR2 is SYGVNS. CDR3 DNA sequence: TGTGCCAGCAGCGAAGGAGGAGATACGCAGTATTTT. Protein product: CASSEGGDTQYF.

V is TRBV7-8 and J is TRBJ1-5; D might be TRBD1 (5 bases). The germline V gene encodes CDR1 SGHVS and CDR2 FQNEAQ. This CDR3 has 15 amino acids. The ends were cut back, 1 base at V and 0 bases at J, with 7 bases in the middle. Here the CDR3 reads CASSLGGASNQPQHF. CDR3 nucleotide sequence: TGTGCCAGCAGCTTAGGGGGCGCTAGCAATCAGCCCCAGCATTTT.

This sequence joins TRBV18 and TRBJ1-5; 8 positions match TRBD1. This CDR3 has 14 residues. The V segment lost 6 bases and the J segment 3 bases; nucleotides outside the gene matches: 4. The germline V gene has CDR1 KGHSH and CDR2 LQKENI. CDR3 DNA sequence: TGTGCCAGCTCCGGGACAGGCATCAATCAGCCCCAGCATTTT. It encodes CASSGTGINQPQHF. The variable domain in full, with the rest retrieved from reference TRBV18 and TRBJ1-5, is NAGVMQNPRHLVRRRGQEARLRCSPMKGHSHVYWYRQLPEEGLKFMVYLQKENIIDESGMPKERFSAEFPKEGPSILRIQQVVRGDSAAYFCASSGTGINQPQHFGDGTRLSIL.

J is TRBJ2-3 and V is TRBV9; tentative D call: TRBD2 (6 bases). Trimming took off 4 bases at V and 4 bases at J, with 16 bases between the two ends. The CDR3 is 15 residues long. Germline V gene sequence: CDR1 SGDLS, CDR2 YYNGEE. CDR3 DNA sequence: TGTGCCAGCAGCCCCAGCGGGCTAAATGCAGATACGCAGTATTTT. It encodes CASSPSGLNADTQYF.

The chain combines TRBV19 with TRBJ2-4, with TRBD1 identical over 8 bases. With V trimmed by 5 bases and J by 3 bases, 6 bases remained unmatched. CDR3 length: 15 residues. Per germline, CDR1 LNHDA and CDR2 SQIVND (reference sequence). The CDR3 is CASSVDRGVKNIQYF. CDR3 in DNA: TGTGCCAGTAGTGTCGACAGGGGAGTCAAAAACATTCAGTACTTC.

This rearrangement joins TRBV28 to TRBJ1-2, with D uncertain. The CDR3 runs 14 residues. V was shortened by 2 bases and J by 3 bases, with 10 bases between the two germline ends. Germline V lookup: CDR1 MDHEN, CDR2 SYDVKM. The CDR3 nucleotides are TGTGCCAGCAGTTTACGAGGAAGCGACTATGGCTACACCTTC. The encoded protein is CASSLRGSDYGYTF.